Below, one T cell receptor (beta chain) is given with its context. Its target antigen remains unknown. Data came from a NextSeq 550. The Human TCR Profiling Kit (MiLaboratory) was used to make UMI-labeled 5' RACE TRB cDNA libraries. The full amount of extracted RNA was used for cDNA synthesis, and the full amount of resulting cDNA was used for PCR amplification. The libraries were made side by side, with each library going through the same number of PCR cycles. The original pipeline was this. About 53,000 +/- 9,400 unique UMI-labeled TRB cDNA molecules per library were extracted with MIGEC and MiXCR, with at least two reads per UMI required. An average of about 40,000 +/- 10,000 functional in-frame TRB CDR3 nucleotide clonotypes without stop codons was found per library. After downsampling to 5000 UMI-labeled TRB molecules per sample, diversity metrics, including normalized Shannon-Wiener and Chao1, were computed in VDJtools. Clonotype-size-weighted physicochemical properties of the central five CDR3 residues (interaction energy, strength, volume and Kidera factor 4) were computed in VDJtools. The reads underwent TCRdb reprocessing, giving one record for each CDR3 protein sequence and no DNA. The V and J calls shown here were made by TCRdb, not taken from the authors' results. The sample's records list around 52,000 distinct CDR3 sequences. The ten top clones hold around a quarter of the sample.

The CDR3, from cysteine to phenylalanine, totals 14 residues. No DNA is listed. CDR1 and CDR2 are drawn from the germline V gene: SGHRS, YFSETQ. This record belongs to a study of CXCR3-negative and CXCR3-positive naive CD8 T cells (dated by TCRdb to between 2017 and 2020). Regarding the complete study: In total, about 150 million TRB reads were obtained, or roughly 1.5 +/- 0.3 million reads per library. Data from under 12 donors, pooled across two independent experiments, went into the diversity and physicochemical repertoire analyses. Naive subsets from 5 donors and memory cells from 3 donors were included in the TRBV-TRBJ cluster analysis.

The investigation overall reported the following: Because surface CD5, which is linked to self-reactivity in mice, was comparable between the naive subsets, TCR interaction strength was also inferred from the physicochemical properties of TRB CDR3s. CXCR3 expression partially decreased after cryopreservation, so most assays used freshly isolated PBMCs. Comparably high repertoire diversity was found in both naive subsets, whereas much lower repertoire diversity was found in memory CD8+ T cells. TRBV-TRBJ usage was similar between naive CXCR3-negative and CXCR3-positive cells from the same donor, while memory cells showed distinct patterns.

Each CD8+ T cell subset was flow-sorted in triplicate, and 250,000 to 350,000 cells per subset were placed directly into RLT lysis buffer. Using standard density gradient centrifugation, peripheral blood mononuclear cells were isolated from buffy coats. Total RNA was extracted from sorted cells using an RNeasy Mini Kit. The source of this sequence is a human donor in good health. Some clones in this sample may be carry-over from other donors' samples. Specimen: memory CD8+ T cells from blood. The cell subset or site label on this specimen signifies: conventional CD8+ memory T cells (TMEM), sorted as controls. The chain is assembled from TRBV5-1 and TRBJ1-1; no DNA is available, so the TRBD1 call from TCRdb remains unchecked. The encoded CDR3 is CASSIGTGNTEAFF.